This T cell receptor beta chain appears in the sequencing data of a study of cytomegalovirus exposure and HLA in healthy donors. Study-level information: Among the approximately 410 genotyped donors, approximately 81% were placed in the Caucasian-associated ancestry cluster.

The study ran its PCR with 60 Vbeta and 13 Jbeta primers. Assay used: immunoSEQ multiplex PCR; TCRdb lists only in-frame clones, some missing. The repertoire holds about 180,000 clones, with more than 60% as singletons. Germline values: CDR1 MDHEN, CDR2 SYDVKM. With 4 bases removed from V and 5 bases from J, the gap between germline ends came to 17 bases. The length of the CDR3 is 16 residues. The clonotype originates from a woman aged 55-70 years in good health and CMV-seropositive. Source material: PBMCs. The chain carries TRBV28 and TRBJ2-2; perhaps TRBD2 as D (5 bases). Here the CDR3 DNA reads TGTGCCAGCAGTTCTTCCGGGATGTTGGATACCGGGGAGCTGTTTTTT. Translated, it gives CASSSSGMLDTGELFF.